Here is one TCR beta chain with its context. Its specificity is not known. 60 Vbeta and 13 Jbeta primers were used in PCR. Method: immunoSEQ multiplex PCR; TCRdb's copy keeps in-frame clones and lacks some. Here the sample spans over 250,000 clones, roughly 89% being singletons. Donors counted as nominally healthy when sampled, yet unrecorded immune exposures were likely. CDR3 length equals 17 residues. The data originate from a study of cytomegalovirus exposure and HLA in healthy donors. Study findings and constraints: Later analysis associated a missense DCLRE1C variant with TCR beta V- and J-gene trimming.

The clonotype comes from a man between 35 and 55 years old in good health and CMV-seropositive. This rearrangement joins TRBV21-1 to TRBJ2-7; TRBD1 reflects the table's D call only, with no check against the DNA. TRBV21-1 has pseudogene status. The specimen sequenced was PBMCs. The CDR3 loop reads CASSKYRDRDSPYEQYF. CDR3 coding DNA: TGTGCCAGCAGCAAATACAGGGACCGGGATTCCCCTTACGAGCAGTACTTC.